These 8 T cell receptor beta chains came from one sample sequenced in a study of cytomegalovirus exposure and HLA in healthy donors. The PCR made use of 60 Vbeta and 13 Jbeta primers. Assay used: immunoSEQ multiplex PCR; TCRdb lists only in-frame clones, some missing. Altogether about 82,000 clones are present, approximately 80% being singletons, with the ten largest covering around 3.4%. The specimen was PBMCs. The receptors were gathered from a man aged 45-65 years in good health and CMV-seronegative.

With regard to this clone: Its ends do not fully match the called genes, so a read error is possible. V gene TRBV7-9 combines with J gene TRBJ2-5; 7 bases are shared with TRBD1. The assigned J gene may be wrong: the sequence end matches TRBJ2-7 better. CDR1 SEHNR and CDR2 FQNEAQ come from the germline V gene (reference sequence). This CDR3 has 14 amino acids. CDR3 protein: CSSSPQGLSYEQYF. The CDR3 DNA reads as TGTTCCAGCAGCCCACAGGGGTTGTCCTACGAGCAGTACTTC.

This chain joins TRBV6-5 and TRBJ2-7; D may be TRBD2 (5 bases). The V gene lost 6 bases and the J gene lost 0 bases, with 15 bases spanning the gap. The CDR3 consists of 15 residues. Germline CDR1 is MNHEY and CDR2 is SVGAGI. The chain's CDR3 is CASSPEGGSSYEQYF. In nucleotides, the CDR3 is TGTGCCAGCAGCCCCGAGGGCGGCAGCTCCTACGAGCAGTACTTC.

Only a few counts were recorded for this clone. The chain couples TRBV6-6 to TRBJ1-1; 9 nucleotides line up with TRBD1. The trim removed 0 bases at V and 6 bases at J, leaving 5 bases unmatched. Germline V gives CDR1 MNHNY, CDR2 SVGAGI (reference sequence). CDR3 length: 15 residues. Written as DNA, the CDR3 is TGTGCCAGCAGTTACTCGACGGGACAGGGCGCTGAAGCTTTCTTT. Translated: CASSYSTGQGAEAFF.

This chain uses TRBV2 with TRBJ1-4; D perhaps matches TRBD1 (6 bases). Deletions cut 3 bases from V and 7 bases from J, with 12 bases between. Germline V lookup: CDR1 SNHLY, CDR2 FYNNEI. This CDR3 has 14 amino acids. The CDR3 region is CASSDGQLGEKLFF. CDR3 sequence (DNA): TGTGCCAGCAGTGATGGACAGTTGGGTGAAAAACTGTTTTTT. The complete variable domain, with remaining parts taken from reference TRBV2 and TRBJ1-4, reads EPEVTQTPSHQVTQMGQEVILRCVPISNHLYFYWYRQILGQKVEFLVSFYNNEISEKSEIFDDQFSVERPDGSNFTLKIRSTKLEDSAMYFCASSDGQLGEKLFFGSGTQLSVL.

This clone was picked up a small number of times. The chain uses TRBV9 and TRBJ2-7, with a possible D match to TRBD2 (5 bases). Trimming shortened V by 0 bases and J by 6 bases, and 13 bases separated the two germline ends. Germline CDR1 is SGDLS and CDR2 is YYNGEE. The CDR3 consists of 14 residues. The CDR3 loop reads CASSVGGKVGEQYF. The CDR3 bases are TGTGCCAGCAGCGTAGGAGGGAAGGTAGGCGAGCAGTACTTC.

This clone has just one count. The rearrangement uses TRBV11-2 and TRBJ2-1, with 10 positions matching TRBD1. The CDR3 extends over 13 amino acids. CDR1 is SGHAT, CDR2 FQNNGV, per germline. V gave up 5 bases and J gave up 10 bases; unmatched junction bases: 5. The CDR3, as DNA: TGTGCCAGCAGCCCGGGACAGGGGAGAGAGCAGTTCTTC. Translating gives CASSPGQGREQFF.

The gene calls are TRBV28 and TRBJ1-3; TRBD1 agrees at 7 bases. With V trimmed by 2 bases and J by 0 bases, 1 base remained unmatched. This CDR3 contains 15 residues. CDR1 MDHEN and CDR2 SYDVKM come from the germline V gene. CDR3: CASSLGQASGNTIYF. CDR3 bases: TGTGCCAGCAGTTTAGGACAGGCCTCTGGAAACACCATATATTTT.

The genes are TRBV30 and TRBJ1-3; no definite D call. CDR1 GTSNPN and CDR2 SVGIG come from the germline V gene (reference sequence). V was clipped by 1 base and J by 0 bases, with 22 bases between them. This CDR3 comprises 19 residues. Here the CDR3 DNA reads TGTGCCTGGAGTGGACTCGTTTATGGCTCCATGAGCTCTGGAAACACCATATATTTT. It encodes CAWSGLVYGSMSSGNTIYF. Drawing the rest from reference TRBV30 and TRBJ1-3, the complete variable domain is SQTIHQWPATLVQPVGSPLSLECTVEGTSNPNLYWYRQAAGRGLQLLFYSVGIGQISSEVPQNLSASRPQDRQFILSSKKLLLSDSGFYLCAWSGLVYGSMSSGNTIYFGEGSWLTVV.